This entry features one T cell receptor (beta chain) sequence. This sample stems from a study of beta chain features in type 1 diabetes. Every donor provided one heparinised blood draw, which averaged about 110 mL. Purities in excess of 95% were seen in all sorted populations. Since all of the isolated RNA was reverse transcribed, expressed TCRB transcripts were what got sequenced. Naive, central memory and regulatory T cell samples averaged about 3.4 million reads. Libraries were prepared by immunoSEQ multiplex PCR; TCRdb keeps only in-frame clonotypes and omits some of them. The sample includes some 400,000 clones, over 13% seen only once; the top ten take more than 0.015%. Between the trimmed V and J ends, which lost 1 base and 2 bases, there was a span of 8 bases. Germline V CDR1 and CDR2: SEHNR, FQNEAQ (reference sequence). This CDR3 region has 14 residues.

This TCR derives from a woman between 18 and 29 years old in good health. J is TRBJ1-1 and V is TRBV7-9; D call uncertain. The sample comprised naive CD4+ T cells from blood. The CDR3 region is CASSLGAGNTEAFF. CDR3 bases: TGTGCCAGCAGCTTAGGGGCGGGAAACACTGAAGCTTTCTTT. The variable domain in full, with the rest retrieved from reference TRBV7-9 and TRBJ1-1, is DTGVSQNPRHKITKRGQNVTFRCDPISEHNRLYWYRQTLGQGPEFLTYFQNEAQLEKSRLLSDRFSAERPKGSFSTLEIQRTEQGDSAMYLCASSLGAGNTEAFFGQGTRLTVV.